A selection of T cell receptor beta chains follows, all from one sample in a study of vaccination and CD4 T cells after COVID-19. Antigen specificity for these receptors is unknown. From the PCR reads, TCRdb called clonotypes with MiXCR, one entry per CDR3 protein. Of about 7,100 distinct CDR3 sequences listed, roughly 50% are singletons. Sequenced input: CD4+ T cells from blood, cultured in vitro. The origin of the receptors is a human donor in good health. Both conserved end residues are part of each CDR3. D genes are given only for firm matches. Not all rows give a size; the values are once, few, many and, for expanded clones, a class.

j_gene | d_gene | abundance | v_gene | CDR3nt | CDR3aa
TRBJ2-2 | NA | once | TRBV19 | TGTGCCAGTAGTTCCCGACAGGATGTCGAGACCGGGGAGCTGTTTTTT | CASSSRQDVETGELFF
TRBJ1-5 | NA | NA | TRBV6-4 | TGTGCCAGCTCTAAAGAGGGATATCAGCCCCAGCATTTT | CASSKEGYQPQHF
TRBJ1-5 | NA | NA | TRBV2 | TGTGCCAGCAGGCAGGGCGAGGGCAATCAGCCCCAGCATTTT | CASRQGEGNQPQHF
TRBJ1-6 | NA | NA | TRBV7-9 | TGTGCCAGCAGCCCCTTTAGGGATAGCGCCTATAATTCACCCCTCCACTTT | CASSPFRDSAYNSPLHF
TRBJ2-7 | TRBD2 | NA | TRBV7-9 | TGTGCCAGCAGCTTTAGCGGGGGGGCTCTTGAGCAGTACTTC | CASSFSGGALEQYF
TRBJ1-5 | NA | NA | TRBV4-1 | TGCGCCAGCAGCCAGATTAACATGGGTCTTACGGATCAGCCCCAGCATTTT | CASSQINMGLTDQPQHF
TRBJ1-1 | NA | NA | TRBV16 | TGTGCCAGCAGCCAACGCAGTGAAGCTTTCTTT | CASSQRSEAFF
TRBJ1-1 | NA | NA | TRBV20-1 | TGCAGTGCTGACAAAGGGGGAACTGAAGCTTTCTTT | CSADKGGTEAFF
TRBJ2-3 | TRBD2 | NA | TRBV28 | TGTGCCAGCACGGGGACTAGCGGGGGGGCAGATACGCAGTATTTT | CASTGTSGGADTQYF
TRBJ1-1 | TRBD1 | NA | TRBV27 | TGTGCCAGCAGCCCAACGGGACAGGGGCTTGGGTGGACTGAAGCTTTCTTT | CASSPTGQGLGWTEAFF
TRBJ1-2 | TRBD1 | NA | TRBV19 | TGTGCCAGTAGTGCAGACTCGGGACAGAACTATGGCTACACCTTC | CASSADSGQNYGYTF
TRBJ1-6 | NA | NA | TRBV20-1 | TGCAGTGCTCACAGTCGCTCCTATAATTCACCCCTCCACTTT | CSAHSRSYNSPLHF
TRBJ2-6 | NA | NA | TRBV7-3 | TGTGCCAGCAGCGCGCAGGGTACTGGGGCCAACGTCCTGACTTTC | CASSAQGTGANVLTF
TRBJ2-5 | TRBD1 | NA | TRBV7-3 | TGTGCCAGCAGCGGGACAGGGCAAGAGACCCAGTACTTC | CASSGTGQETQYF
TRBJ2-2 | NA | few | TRBV7-6 | TGTGCCAGCAACACGGGGGAGGGGGGTACGACCGGGGAGCTGTTTTTT | CASNTGEGGTTGELFF
TRBJ2-3 | NA | NA | TRBV20-1 | TGCAGTGCTATCAAACTAGAGATCTTAACAGATACGCAGTATTTT | CSAIKLEILTDTQYF
TRBJ2-7 | NA | few | TRBV21-1 | TGTGCCGGACAGGGGGACCCTTATTCCTACGAGCAGTACTTC | CAGQGDPYSYEQYF
TRBJ2-1 | TRBD1 | few | TRBV20-1 | TGCAGTGCCACAGGACAGGGGGCGGGTGAGCAGTTCTTC | CSATGQGAGEQFF
TRBJ2-7 | NA | NA | TRBV12-3/TRBV12-4 | TGTGCCAGCAGTTTTGGTCGCCTGGGAGAGCAGTACTTC | CASSFGRLGEQYF
TRBJ2-5 | TRBD1 | NA | TRBV11-2 | TGTGCCAGCAGCATAGGACAGGGCAAGGGAGAGACCCAGTACTTC | CASSIGQGKGETQYF
TRBJ2-5 | NA | NA | TRBV19 | TGTGCCAGCCGGGGACCGAAAGAGACCCAGTACTTC | CASRGPKETQYF
TRBJ1-4 | NA | NA | TRBV6-1 | TGTGCCACCAATATTTATGAAAAACTGTTTTTT | CATNIYEKLFF
TRBJ2-1 | TRBD2 | NA | TRBV20-1 | TGCAGTGCTGCAGAACCAGCGGGGGGGTATGAGCAGTTCTTC | CSAAEPAGGYEQFF
TRBJ1-2 | NA | few | TRBV6-1 | TGTGCCAGCAGACCAGGGACCGTCCACTATGGCTACACCTTC | CASRPGTVHYGYTF
TRBJ1-5 | NA | few | TRBV6-1 | TGTGCCAGCAGAGCGCAGGGCCCAAATCAGCCCCAGCATTTT | CASRAQGPNQPQHF
TRBJ2-3 | NA | NA | TRBV5-8 | TGTGCCAGCAGCTCGCGACGGGGGGCCGAAGATACGCAGTATTTT | CASSSRRGAEDTQYF
TRBJ2-5 | NA | few | TRBV6-1 | TGTGCCAGCAGTCAATCACCTTACCAAGAGACCCAGTACTTC | CASSQSPYQETQYF
TRBJ1-5 | NA | NA | TRBV19 | TGTGCCAGTAGTATACAGGGCGATCGGCCCCAGCATTTT | CASSIQGDRPQHF
TRBJ2-1 | NA | NA | TRBV5-1 | TGCGCCAGCAGCTCCGGGCCAGTCGGTGAGCAGTTCTTC | CASSSGPVGEQFF
TRBJ2-1 | NA | few | TRBV6-5 | TGTGCCAGCAGTTATGGGGGGGCGACGACCAATGAGCAGTTCTTC | CASSYGGATTNEQFF
TRBJ1-5 | NA | medium-sized | TRBV20-1 | TGCAGTGCTAGAGACGGGCCGGGTCAGCCCCAGCATTTT | CSARDGPGQPQHF
TRBJ2-1 | TRBD2 | NA | TRBV7-3 | TGTGCCAGCAGCTCCGGACTAGCGGGGTTCGATGAGCAGTTCTTC | CASSSGLAGFDEQFF
TRBJ2-1 | TRBD1 | few | TRBV5-1 | TGCGCCAGCACCCTGGGGGGACAGGGCTACAATGAGCAGTTCTTC | CASTLGGQGYNEQFF
TRBJ1-2 | TRBD1 | NA | TRBV7-9 | TGTGCCAGCAGCCCAACAACAGGGGAAGCTGGCTACACCTTC | CASSPTTGEAGYTF
TRBJ2-7 | NA | NA | TRBV2 | TGTGCCAGCTACTCTCAGGGATCCTACGAGCAGTACTTC | CASYSQGSYEQYF
TRBJ1-4 | NA | once | TRBV20-1 | TGCATTGAGGGGCCTTTGGCCGTTGATGAAAAACTGTTTTTT | CIEGPLAVDEKLFF
TRBJ2-6 | NA | NA | TRBV6-5 | TGTGCCAGCAGTTACCGAGATAACAGGGGGGCCAACGTCCTGACTTTC | CASSYRDNRGANVLTF
TRBJ1-5 | NA | NA | TRBV6-9 | TGTGCCAGCAGTTATCGGACAGAGAATCAGCCCCAGCATTTT | CASSYRTENQPQHF
TRBJ1-2 | NA | large | TRBV3-1 | TGTGCCAGCAGCCAAGGTGGCGGGGGGACTGGCTACACCTTC | CASSQGGGGTGYTF
TRBJ1-6 | NA | NA | TRBV20-1 | TGCAGTGCTAGAGCCTCTTACGGACTAAAAAATTCACCCCTCCACTTT | CSARASYGLKNSPLHF
TRBJ2-5 | NA | few | TRBV20-1 | TGCAGTGCTGGATCAGCGGGACACCGATGGGAGACCCAGTACTTC | CSAGSAGHRWETQYF
TRBJ1-5 | NA | NA | TRBV20-1 | TGCAGTGTTTGTAGAACTAATCAGCCCCAGCATTTT | CSVCRTNQPQHF
TRBJ2-3 | TRBD2 | NA | TRBV20-1 | TGCAGTGCGATAGTAGCGGGGAGCACAGATACGCAGTATTTT | CSAIVAGSTDTQYF
TRBJ1-2 | TRBD1 | NA | TRBV2 | TGTGCCAGCAAGACCGGGACAGGCCTAAACTATGGCTACACCTTC | CASKTGTGLNYGYTF
TRBJ2-5 | TRBD2 | NA | TRBV6-1 | TGTGCCAGCAGTGAAAAAGCGGGGTGGGAGACCCAGTACTTC | CASSEKAGWETQYF
TRBJ2-7 | TRBD1 | NA | TRBV19 | TGTGCCAGTAGTCCCCGACAGGGGGCCTACGAGCAGTACTTC | CASSPRQGAYEQYF
TRBJ2-5 | TRBD1 | NA | TRBV12-3/TRBV12-4 | TGTGCCAGCAGTTTAGCAGGGGGCCCGGAGACCCAGTACTTC | CASSLAGGPETQYF
TRBJ1-2 | NA | few | TRBV6-1 | TGTGCCAGCAGTGACAACCTCGGAGGCTACACCTTC | CASSDNLGGYTF
TRBJ1-2 | NA | NA | TRBV2 | TGTGCCAGCAGTGAAGGGAGGGGACAATTGCGATGGACCACCTTC | CASSEGRGQLRWTTF
TRBJ2-6 | NA | NA | TRBV6-4 | TGTGCCAGCAGTGACTCCAGGTCTGGGGCCAACGTCCTGACTTTC | CASSDSRSGANVLTF
TRBJ1-1 | TRBD1 | few | TRBV20-1 | TGCAGTTCCTTCGAAATGGACAGGGCCACTGAAGCTTTCTTT | CSSFEMDRATEAFF
TRBJ1-6 | NA | few | TRBV20-1 | TGCAGTGCCCGAATCCGGCGGTCAGGGAGCTCCTATAATTCACCCCTCCACTTT | CSARIRRSGSSYNSPLHF